Below, one T cell receptor (beta chain) is given with its context. This specimen belongs to a study of T cell changes during pregnancy in multiple sclerosis. This CDR3 is 18 amino acids long. Assay: immunoSEQ multiplex PCR; the TCRdb copy retains only in-frame clones and omits some. The data hold 75,000 to 90,000 clones, with roughly nine tenths observed a single time. This receptor was obtained from a female donor with multiple sclerosis, enrolled in a pregnancy study. The sample was CD4+ T cells from peripheral blood mononuclear cells, taken before pregnancy. This chain links TRBV12-1 with TRBJ2-5; TRBD2, the table's D call, was not compared with the DNA. TRBV12-1 is an annotated pseudogene. This chain's CDR3 is CASSFGGLLAGTQETQYF. The CDR3 DNA follows: TGTGCCAGCAGCTTTGGGGGCCTCCTAGCGGGGACCCAAGAGACCCAGTACTTC.